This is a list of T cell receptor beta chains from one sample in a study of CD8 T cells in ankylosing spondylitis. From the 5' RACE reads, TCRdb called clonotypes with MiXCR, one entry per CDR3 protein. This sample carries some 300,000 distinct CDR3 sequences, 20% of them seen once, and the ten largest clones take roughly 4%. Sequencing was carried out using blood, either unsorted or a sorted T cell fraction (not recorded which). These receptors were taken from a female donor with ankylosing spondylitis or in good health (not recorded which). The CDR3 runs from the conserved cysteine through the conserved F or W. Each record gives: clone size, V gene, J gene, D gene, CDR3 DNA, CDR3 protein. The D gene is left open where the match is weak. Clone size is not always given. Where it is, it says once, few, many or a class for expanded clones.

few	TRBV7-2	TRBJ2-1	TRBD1	TGTGCCAGCAGCCTCGGACAGGGGGCTGTTAGTGAGCAGTTCTTC	CASSLGQGAVSEQFF
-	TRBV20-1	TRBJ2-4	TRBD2	TGCAGTGCTAGCCTAGCGGGAGGAGGGTGGGCCAAAAACATTCAGTACTTC	CSASLAGGGWAKNIQYF
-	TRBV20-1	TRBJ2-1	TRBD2	TGCAGTGTAGGACTAGCGGGAGCAGGAGGTGAGCAGTTCTTC	CSVGLAGAGGEQFF
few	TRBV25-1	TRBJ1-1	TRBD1	TGTGCCAGCGGGACGACAGGGGGGGACAGATCGAACACTGAAGCTTTCTTT	CASGTTGGDRSNTEAFF
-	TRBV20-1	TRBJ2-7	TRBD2	TGCAGTGCTACACCCGGGACTAGATATGACGAGCAGTACTTC	CSATPGTRYDEQYF
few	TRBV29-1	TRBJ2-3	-	TGCAGCGCCGCTTCAGATACGCAGTATTTT	CSAASDTQYF
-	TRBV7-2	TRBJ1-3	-	TGTGCCAGCAGCCCTCGGTCAACGTCTGGAAACACCATATATTTT	CASSPRSTSGNTIYF
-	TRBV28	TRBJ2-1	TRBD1	TGTGCCAGCAGTTTTGGGGGACAGGGGCGAAGTGAGCAGTTCTTC	CASSFGGQGRSEQFF
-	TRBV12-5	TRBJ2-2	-	TGTGCTAGTGGCTCAGTAATCACCGGGGAGCTGTTTTTT	CASGSVITGELFF
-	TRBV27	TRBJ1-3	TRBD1	TGTGCCAGCAGTTATACAGGGGGAGGAAACACCATATATTTT	CASSYTGGGNTIYF
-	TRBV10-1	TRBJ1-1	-	TGCGCCAGCAGTGACCCGAACACTGAAGCTTTCTTT	CASSDPNTEAFF
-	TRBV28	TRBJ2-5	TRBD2	TGTGCCAGCAGTTCGCCTGGACTAGTTGGACAGACCCAGTACTTC	CASSSPGLVGQTQYF
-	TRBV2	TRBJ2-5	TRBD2	TGTGCCAGCAGTGGACTAGCGGGAGGTCCCGGGGCCCAGTACTTC	CASSGLAGGPGAQYF
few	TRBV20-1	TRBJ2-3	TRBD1	TGCAGTGCTGAAGCATCGACAGGGGGCGTAGGAGATACGCAGTATTTT	CSAEASTGGVGDTQYF
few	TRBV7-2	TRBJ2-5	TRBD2	TGTGCCAGCAGCTTAGGGCCCGGGGGGGGGCAAGAGACCCAGTACTTC	CASSLGPGGGQETQYF
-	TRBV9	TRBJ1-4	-	TGTGCCAGCAGCGTAACCGGGGCCGGAACGGAAAAACTGTTTTTT	CASSVTGAGTEKLFF
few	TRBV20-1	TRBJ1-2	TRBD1	TGCAGTGCGGCAGGGGGCTATGGCTACACCTTC	CSAAGGYGYTF
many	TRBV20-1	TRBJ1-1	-	TGCAGTGCTATGTCTCCCAGGGGCTTCACTGAAGCTTTCTTT	CSAMSPRGFTEAFF
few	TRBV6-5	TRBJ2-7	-	TGTGCCAGCAGTTATCTCAGGCTTGGCGTCGCGACGGAGCAGTACTTC	CASSYLRLGVATEQYF
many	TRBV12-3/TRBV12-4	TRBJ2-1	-	TGTGCCAGCAGTTTGTGGGACATGGGGGGGGAGCAGTTCTTC	CASSLWDMGGEQFF
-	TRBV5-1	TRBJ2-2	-	TGCGCCAGCAGCCCAGGGGGAGGCACCGGGGAGCTGTTTTTT	CASSPGGGTGELFF
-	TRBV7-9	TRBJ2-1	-	TGTGCCAGCAGCCACCTTGTTGTAGTCTCCTACAATGAGCAGTTCTTC	CASSHLVVVSYNEQFF
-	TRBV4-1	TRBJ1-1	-	TGCGCCAGCAGCCAAGATGTCAGGGCGGTTGGAAAAGCTTTCTTT	CASSQDVRAVGKAFF
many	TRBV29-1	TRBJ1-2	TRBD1	TGCAGCGTTGGACAGGGAGCCTATGGCTACACCTTC	CSVGQGAYGYTF
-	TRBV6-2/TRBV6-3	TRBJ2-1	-	TGTGCCAGCAGTTTGAACGGCCGGGCGGGCAATGAGCAGTTCTTC	CASSLNGRAGNEQFF
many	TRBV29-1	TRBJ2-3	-	TGCAGCGTTGGAGGCCGGGCCTTAGATACGCAGTATTTT	CSVGGRALDTQYF
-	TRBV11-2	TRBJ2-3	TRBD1	TGTGCCAGCAGCTGGACAGGACACAAGGATACGCAGTATTTT	CASSWTGHKDTQYF
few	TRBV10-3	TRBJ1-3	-	TGTGCCATCAGTGAGTCGACCGGGGGAACAGGAGGAAACACCATATATTTT	CAISESTGGTGGNTIYF
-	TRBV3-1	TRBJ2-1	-	TGTGCCAGCAGCCAAGAACGTCTAGCGCCTTACAATGAGCAGTTCTTC	CASSQERLAPYNEQFF
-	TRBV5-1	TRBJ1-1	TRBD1	TGCGCCAGCAGCTCTGACAGGGTCCCCACTGAAGCTTTCTTT	CASSSDRVPTEAFF
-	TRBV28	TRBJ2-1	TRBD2	TGTGCCAGCAGTCCAAGACTAGCGGGAGAGAATTACAATGAGCAGTTCTTC	CASSPRLAGENYNEQFF
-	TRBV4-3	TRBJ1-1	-	TGCGCCAGCAGCCAAGGCCAGACAGAAATTGAAGCTTTCTTT	CASSQGQTEIEAFF
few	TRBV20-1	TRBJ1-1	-	TGCAGTGCTAGGGGGACTCCTGCTGAAGCTTTCTTT	CSARGTPAEAFF
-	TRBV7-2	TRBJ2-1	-	TGTGCCAGCAGCTTAGAGGGACTGTACAATGAGCAGTTCTTC	CASSLEGLYNEQFF
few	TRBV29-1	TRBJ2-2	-	TGCAGCGTTGGGACGTCGAACACCGGGGAGCTGTTTTTT	CSVGTSNTGELFF
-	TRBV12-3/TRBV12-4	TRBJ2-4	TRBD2	TGTGCAGCACGGGGGGTGGCCGGGTATTTAGCCAAAAACATTCAGTACTTC	CAARGVAGYLAKNIQYF
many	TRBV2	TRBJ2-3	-	TGTGCCAGCAGTGTCCTAGCAGGGGATACGCAGTATTTT	CASSVLAGDTQYF
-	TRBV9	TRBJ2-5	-	TGTGCCAGCAGCGGTTTTGGTAGCGGAAAAGAGACCCAGTACTTC	CASSGFGSGKETQYF
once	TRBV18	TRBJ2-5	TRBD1	TGTGCCAGCTCACGCACAGGGGGCGCGGAGACCCAGTACTTC	CASSRTGGAETQYF
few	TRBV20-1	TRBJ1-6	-	TGCAGTGCTAGACCGCGGGGGAGCTCCTATAATTCACCCCTCCACTTT	CSARPRGSSYNSPLHF
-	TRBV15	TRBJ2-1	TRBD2	TGTGCCACCAGCCGAGAGGCGGGAGTAACATACAATGAGCAGTTCTTC	CATSREAGVTYNEQFF
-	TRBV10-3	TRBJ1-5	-	TGTGCCATCAGTGAGTCCTCTCGGGGGGTTCGGCAGCCCCAGCATTTT	CAISESSRGVRQPQHF
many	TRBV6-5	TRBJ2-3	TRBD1	TGTGCCAGCAGAGAGATAACAGGGGACCCCCGGGGAGATACGCAGTATTTT	CASREITGDPRGDTQYF
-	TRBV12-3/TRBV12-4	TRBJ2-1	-	TGTGCCAGCAGTTTAGGGAGCAGGGGTTGGGATGAGCAGTTCTTC	CASSLGSRGWDEQFF
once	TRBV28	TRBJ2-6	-	TGTGCCAGCAATCTCTCTGGGGCCAACGTCCTGACTTTC	CASNLSGANVLTF
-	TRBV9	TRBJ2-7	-	TGTGCCAGCAGCGTAGCGGGACAACCCTACGAGCAGTACTTC	CASSVAGQPYEQYF
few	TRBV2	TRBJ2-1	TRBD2	TGTGCCAGCAGTGAGGGGAGGGGAAACAATGAGCAGTTCTTC	CASSEGRGNNEQFF